One T cell receptor beta chain is described in this entry. Its matching antigen is unknown. CDR3 length equals 14 residues. V gave up 5 bases and J gave up 7 bases, with 15 bases separating them. Whenever a sample was processed, at least 7 million PBMCs were isolated. Per sample, no less than 5 micrograms of total RNA were extracted. These data belong to a study of blood T cells in healthy people across ages. Overall study results and limits: Estimates based on one million T cells were treated as lower bounds.

With a J-beta primer mix and a sample-barcoded 5' primer, a second PCR ran roughly 6 to 12 cycles. A 12-random-nucleotide template-switch adaptor tagged each cDNA molecule. One entry per CDR3 protein, called by TCRdb with MiXCR from the 5' RACE reads. The table includes more than 650,000 distinct CDR3 sequences, 22% detected once. The chain uses TRBV12-3 or TRBV12-4 and TRBJ2-1; D call uncertain. The sequenced sample was blood. The source is a man aged 65 to 79 in good health. The CDR3 DNA sequence: TGTGCCAGCAGTGGTCAGATAAGGATTAATGAGCAGTTCTTC. It yields the protein CASSGQIRINEQFF.